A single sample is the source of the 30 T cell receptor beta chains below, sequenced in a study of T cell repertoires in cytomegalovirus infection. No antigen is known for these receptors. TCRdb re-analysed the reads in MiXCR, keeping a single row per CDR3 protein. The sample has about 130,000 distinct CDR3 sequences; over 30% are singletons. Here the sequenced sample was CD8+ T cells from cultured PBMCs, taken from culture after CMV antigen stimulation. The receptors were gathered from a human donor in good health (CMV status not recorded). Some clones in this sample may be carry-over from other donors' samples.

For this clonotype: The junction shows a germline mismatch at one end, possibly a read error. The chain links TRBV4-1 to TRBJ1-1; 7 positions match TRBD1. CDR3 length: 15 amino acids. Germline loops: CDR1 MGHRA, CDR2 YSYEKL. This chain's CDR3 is CASSQHRGGGTEAFF. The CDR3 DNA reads TGTGCCAGCAGCCAGCACAGGGGAGGGGGGACTGAAGCTTTCTTT.

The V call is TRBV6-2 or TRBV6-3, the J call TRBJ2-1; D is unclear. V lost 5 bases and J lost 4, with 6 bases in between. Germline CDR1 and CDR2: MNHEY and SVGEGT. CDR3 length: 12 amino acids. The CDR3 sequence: CASSIEYNEQFF. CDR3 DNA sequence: TGTGCCAGCAGTATTGAGTACAATGAGCAGTTCTTC.

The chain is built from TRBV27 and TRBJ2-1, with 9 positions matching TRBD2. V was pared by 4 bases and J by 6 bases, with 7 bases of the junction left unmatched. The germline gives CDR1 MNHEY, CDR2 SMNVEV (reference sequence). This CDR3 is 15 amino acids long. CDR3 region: CASSSSGTSFNEQFF. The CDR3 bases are TGTGCCAGCAGTTCTTCCGGGACTAGCTTCAATGAGCAGTTCTTC.

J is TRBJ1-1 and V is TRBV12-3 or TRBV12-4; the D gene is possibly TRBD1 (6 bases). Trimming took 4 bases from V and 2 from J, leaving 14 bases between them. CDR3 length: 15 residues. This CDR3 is CASSSGQSINTEAFF. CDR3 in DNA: TGTGCCAGCAGTTCAGGACAGAGTATAAACACTGAAGCTTTCTTT.

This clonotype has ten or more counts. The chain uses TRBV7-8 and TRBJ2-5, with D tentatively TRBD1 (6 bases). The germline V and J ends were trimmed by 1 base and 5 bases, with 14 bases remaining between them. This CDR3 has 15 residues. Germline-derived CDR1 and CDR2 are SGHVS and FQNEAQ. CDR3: CASSLGYREIETQYF. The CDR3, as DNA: TGTGCCAGCAGCTTAGGCTACAGGGAAATTGAGACCCAGTACTTC.

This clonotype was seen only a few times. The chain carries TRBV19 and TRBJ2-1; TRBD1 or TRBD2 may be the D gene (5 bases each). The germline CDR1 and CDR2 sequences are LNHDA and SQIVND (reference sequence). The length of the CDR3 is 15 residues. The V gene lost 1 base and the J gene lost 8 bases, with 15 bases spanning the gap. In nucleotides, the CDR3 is TGTGCCAGTAGTATAGCGGGGCGAGGGGTTGATGAGCAGTTCTTC. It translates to CASSIAGRGVDEQFF.

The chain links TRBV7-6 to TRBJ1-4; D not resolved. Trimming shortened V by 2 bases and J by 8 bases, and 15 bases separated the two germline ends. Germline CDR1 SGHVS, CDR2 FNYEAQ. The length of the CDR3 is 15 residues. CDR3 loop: CASSLWAEQQEKLFF. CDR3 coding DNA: TGTGCCAGCAGCTTATGGGCAGAGCAGCAGGAAAAACTGTTTTTT.

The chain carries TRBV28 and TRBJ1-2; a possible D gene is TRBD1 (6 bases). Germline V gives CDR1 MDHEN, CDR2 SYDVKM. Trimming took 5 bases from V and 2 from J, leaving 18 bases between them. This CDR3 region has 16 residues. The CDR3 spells CASSDPGHARNYGYTF. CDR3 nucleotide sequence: TGTGCCAGCAGTGATCCGGGACACGCTCGGAACTATGGCTACACCTTC.

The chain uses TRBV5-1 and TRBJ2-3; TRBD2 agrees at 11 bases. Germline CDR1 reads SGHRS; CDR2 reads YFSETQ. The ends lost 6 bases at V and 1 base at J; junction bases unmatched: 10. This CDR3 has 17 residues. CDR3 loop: CASTPPGLAVRTDTQYF. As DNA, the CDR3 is TGCGCCAGCACCCCCCCGGGACTAGCGGTCCGCACAGATACGCAGTATTTT.

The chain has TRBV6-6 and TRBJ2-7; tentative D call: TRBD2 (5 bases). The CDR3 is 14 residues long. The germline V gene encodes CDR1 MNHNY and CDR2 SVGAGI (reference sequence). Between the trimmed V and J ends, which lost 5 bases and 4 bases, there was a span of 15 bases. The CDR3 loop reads CASSQLGPPYEQYF. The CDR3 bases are TGTGCCAGCAGTCAACTAGGGCCACCTTACGAGCAGTACTTC.

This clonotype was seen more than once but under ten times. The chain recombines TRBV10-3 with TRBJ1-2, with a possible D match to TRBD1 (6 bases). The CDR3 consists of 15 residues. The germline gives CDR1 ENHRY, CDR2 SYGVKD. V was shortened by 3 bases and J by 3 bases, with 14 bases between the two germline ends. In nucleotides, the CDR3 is TGTGCCATCAGTGATACGGGGGGCTTTGACTATGGCTACACCTTC. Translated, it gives CAISDTGGFDYGYTF.

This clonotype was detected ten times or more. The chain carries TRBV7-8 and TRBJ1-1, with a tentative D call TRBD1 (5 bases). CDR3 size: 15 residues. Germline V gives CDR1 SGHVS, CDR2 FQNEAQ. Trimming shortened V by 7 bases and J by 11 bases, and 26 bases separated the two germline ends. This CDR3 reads CASTLAAGRGGPAFF. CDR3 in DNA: TGTGCCAGCACCCTGGCTGCTGGTAGGGGAGGTCCGGCTTTCTTT.

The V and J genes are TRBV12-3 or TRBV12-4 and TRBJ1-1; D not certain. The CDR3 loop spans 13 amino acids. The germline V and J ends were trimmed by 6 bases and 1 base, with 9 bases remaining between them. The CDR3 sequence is CASSDTRNTEAFF. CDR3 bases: TGTGCCAGCAGCGATACACGGAACACTGAAGCTTTCTTT.

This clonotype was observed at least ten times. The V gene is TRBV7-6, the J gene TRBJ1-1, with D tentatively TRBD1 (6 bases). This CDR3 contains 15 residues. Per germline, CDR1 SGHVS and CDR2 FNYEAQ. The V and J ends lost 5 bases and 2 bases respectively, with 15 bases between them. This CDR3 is CASSLVRGVNTEAFF. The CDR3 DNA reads TGTGCCAGCAGCCTAGTTAGGGGGGTTAACACTGAAGCTTTCTTT.

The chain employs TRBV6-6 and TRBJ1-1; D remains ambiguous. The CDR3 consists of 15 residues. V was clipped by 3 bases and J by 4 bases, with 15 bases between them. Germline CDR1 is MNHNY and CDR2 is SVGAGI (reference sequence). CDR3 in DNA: TGTGCCAGCAGTTATCCTCTCACCGAGGGCACTGAAGCTTTCTTT. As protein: CASSYPLTEGTEAFF.

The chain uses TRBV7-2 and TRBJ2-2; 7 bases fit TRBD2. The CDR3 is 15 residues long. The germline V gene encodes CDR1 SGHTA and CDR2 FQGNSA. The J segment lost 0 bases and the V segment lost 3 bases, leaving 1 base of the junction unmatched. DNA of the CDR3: TGTGCCAGCAGCTTCGGGGGGTCGAACACCGGGGAGCTGTTTTTT. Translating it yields CASSFGGSNTGELFF.

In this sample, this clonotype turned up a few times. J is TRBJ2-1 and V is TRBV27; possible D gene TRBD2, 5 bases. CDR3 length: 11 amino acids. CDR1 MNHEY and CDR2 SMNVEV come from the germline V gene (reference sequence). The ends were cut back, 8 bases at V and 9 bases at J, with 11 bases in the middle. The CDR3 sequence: CASATTFEQFF. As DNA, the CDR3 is TGTGCCAGCGCGACTACCTTTGAGCAGTTCTTC.

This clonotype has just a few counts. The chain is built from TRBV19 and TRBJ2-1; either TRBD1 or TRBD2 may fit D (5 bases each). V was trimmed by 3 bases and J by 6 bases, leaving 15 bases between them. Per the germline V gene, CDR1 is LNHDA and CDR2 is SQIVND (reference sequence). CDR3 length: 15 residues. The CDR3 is CASSIAGTLPNEQFF. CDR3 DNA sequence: TGTGCCAGTAGTATTGCTGGGACCCTCCCCAATGAGCAGTTCTTC.

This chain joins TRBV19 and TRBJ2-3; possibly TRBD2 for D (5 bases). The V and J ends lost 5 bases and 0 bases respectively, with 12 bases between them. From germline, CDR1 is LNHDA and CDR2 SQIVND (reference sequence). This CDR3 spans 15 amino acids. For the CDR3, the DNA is TGTGCCAGTAGTGCCTCGGGGAGTAGCACAGATACGCAGTATTTT. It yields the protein CASSASGSSTDTQYF.

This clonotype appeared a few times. The CDR3 DNA sequence: TGTGCCAGCAGTTTATTCTGGGGGACGGACACTGAAGCTTTCTTT. It yields the protein CASSLFWGTDTEAFF. V is TRBV27 and J is TRBJ1-1, with a possible D match to TRBD1 (5 bases). V was cut by 1 base and J by 3 bases, with 12 bases left in between. CDR1 and CDR2 from the germline V gene are MNHEY and SMNVEV (reference sequence). The CDR3 is made up of 15 amino acids.

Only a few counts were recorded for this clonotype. The CDR3 DNA reads TGTGCCAGCAGCCAGGAACAGGGACTTTATAATTCACCCCTCCACTTT. Translating gives CASSQEQGLYNSPLHF. This chain joins TRBV4-2 and TRBJ1-6; D is perhaps TRBD1 (6 bases). The CDR3 totals 16 residues. The V and J ends lost 3 bases and 4 bases respectively, with 13 bases between them. Germline CDR1 is LGHNA and CDR2 is YNFKEQ.

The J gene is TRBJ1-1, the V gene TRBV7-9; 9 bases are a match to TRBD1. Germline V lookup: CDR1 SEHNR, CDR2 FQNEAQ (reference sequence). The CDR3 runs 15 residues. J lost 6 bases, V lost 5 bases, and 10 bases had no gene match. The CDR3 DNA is TGTGCCAGCAGCCCGGGGGACAGGGTAGGCGCTGAAGCTTTCTTT. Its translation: CASSPGDRVGAEAFF. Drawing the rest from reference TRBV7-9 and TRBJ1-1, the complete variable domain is DTGVSQNPRHKITKRGQNVTFRCDPISEHNRLYWYRQTLGQGPEFLTYFQNEAQLEKSRLLSDRFSAERPKGSFSTLEIQRTEQGDSAMYLCASSPGDRVGAEAFFGQGTRLTVV.

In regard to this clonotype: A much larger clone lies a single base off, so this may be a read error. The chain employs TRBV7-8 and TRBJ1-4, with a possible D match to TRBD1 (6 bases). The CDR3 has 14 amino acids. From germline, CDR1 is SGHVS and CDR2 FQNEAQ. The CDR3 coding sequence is TGTGGCAGCAGCATGTCAGGGGTGAATGAAAAACTGTTTTTT. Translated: CGSSMSGVNEKLFF.

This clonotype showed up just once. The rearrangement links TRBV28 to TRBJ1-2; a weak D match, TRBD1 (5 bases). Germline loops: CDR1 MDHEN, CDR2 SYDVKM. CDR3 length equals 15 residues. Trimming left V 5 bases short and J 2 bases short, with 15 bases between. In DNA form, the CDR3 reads TGTGCCAGCAGTCCCCCCCACGGGGGGAACTATGGCTACACCTTC. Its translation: CASSPPHGGNYGYTF.

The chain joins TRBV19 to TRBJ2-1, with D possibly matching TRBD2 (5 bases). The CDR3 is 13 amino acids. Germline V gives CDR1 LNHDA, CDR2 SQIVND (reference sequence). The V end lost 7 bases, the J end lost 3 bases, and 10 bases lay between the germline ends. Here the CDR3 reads CASNFGIYNEQFF. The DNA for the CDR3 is TGTGCCAGTAACTTCGGGATCTACAATGAGCAGTTCTTC.

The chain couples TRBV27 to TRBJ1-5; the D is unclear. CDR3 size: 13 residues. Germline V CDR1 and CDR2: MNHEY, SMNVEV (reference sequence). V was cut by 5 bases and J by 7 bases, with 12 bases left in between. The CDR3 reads CASSALLAQPQHF. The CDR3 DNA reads TGTGCCAGCAGTGCCCTCCTTGCCCAGCCCCAGCATTTT.

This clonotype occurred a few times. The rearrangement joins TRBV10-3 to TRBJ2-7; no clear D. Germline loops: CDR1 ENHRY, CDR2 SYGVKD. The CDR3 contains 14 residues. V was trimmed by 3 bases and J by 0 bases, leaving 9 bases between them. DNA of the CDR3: TGTGCCATCAGTGATTTAGGAAACTCCTACGAGCAGTACTTC. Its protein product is CAISDLGNSYEQYF.

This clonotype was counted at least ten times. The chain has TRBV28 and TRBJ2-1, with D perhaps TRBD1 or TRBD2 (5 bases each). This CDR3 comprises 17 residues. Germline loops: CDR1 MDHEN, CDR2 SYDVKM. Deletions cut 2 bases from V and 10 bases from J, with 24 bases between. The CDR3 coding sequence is TGTGCCAGCAGTTTAATTGCCCGGGACGGCGAAATTTGGGAGCAGTTCTTC. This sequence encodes CASSLIARDGEIWEQFF.

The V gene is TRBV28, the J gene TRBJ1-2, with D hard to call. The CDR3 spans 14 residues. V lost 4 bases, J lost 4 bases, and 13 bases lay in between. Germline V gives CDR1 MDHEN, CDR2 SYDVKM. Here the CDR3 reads CASSYRYSFYGYTF. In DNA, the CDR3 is TGTGCCAGCAGTTACCGTTATAGTTTCTATGGCTACACCTTC.

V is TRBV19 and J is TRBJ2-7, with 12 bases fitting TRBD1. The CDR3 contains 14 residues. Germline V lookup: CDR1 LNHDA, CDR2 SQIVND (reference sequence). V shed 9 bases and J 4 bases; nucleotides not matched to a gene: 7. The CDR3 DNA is TGTGCCAGCCGAGGGACAGGGGGCCTTTACGAGCAGTACTTC. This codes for CASRGTGGLYEQYF. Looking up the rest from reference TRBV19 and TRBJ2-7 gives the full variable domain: DGGITQSPKYLFRKEGQNVTLSCEQNLNHDAMYWYRQDPGQGLRLIYYSQIVNDFQKGDIAEGYSVSREKKESFPLTVTSAQKNPTAFYLCASRGTGGLYEQYFGPGTRLTVT.